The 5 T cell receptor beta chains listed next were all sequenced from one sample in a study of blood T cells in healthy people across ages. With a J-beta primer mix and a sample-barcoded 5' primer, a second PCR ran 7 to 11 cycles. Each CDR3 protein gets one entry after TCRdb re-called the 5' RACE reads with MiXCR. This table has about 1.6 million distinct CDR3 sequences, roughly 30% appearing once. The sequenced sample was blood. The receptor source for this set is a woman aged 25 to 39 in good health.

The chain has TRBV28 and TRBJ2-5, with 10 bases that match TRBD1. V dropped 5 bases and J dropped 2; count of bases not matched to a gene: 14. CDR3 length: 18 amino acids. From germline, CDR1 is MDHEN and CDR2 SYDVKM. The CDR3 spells CASSKPGDRGRLQETQYF. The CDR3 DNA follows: TGTGCCAGCAGTAAGCCCGGGGACAGGGGCCGCTTACAAGAGACCCAGTACTTC. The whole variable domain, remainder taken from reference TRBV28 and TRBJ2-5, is DVKVTQSSRYLVKRTGEKVFLECVQDMDHENMFWYRQDPGLGLRLIYFSYDVKMKEKGDIPEGYSVSREKKERFSLILESASTNQTSMYLCASSKPGDRGRLQETQYFGPGTRLLVL.

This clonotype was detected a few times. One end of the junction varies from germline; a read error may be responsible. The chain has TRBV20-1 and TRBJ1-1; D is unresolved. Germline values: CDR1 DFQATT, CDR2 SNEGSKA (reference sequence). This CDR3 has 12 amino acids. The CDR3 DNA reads TGCAGTGCGAGAGGCCTGAACACTGAAGCTTTCTTT. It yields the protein CSARGLNTEAFF.

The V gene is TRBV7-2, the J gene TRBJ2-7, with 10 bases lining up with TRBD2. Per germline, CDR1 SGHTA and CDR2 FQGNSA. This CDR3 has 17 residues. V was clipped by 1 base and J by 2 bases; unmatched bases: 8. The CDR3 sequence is CASSLEVTSGYTYEQYF. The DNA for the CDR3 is TGTGCCAGCAGCTTAGAAGTGACTAGCGGGTATACCTACGAGCAGTACTTC.

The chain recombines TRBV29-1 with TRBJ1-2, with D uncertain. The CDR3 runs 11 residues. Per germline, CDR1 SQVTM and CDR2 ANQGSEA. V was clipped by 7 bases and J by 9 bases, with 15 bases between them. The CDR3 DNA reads TGCAGCGCCCGAGTTGGATATAGCTACACCTTC. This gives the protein CSARVGYSYTF.

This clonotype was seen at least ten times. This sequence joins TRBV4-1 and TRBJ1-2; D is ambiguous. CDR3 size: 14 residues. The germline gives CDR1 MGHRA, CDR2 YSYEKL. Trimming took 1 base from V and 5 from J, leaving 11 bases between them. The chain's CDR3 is CASSQALGGYGYTF. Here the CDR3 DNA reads TGCGCCAGCAGCCAAGCATTGGGAGGGTATGGCTACACCTTC.